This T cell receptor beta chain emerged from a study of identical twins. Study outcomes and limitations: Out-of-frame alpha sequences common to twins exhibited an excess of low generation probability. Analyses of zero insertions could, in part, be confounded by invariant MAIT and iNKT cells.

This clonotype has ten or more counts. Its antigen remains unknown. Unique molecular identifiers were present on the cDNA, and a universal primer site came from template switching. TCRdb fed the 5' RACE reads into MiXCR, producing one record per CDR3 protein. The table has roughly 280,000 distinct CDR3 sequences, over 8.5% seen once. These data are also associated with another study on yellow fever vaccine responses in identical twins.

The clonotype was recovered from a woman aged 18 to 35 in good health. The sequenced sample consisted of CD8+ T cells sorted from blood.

CDR3 sequence: CASSLVGGSVQETQYF. CDR3 coding DNA: TGTGCCAGCAGCTTAGTAGGAGGTTCAGTACAAGAGACCCAGTACTTC. This rearrangement joins TRBV7-2 to TRBJ2-5, with D maybe TRBD2 (5 bases). Germline CDR1 reads SGHTA; CDR2 reads FQGNSA. Trimming shortened V by 1 base and J by 2 bases, and 14 bases separated the two germline ends. There are 16 residues in the CDR3.